What follows are 12 T cell receptor beta chains derived from one specimen sequenced in a study of OX40 agonist ivuxolimab in advanced cancers. Here immunoSEQ multiplex PCR was the method, and the copy in TCRdb shows in-frame clones only, minus some. The sample records under 70,000 clones, roughly 90% being singletons. Sequenced here: CD4+ or CD8+ T cells sorted from blood, sampled in a trial of the OX40 agonist ivuxolimab. All receptors come from an adult with an advanced solid tumor such as melanoma, head and neck, liver or kidney cancer.

Concerning this clone: One end of the junction varies from germline; a read error may be responsible. This chain connects TRBV10-3 to TRBJ2-5, with 7 bases aligning to TRBD2. The length of the CDR3 is 15 residues. Germline values: CDR1 ENHRY, CDR2 SYGVKD. This chain's CDR3 is CASSYSAGVRETQYF. The CDR3 DNA follows: TGTGCCAGCAGTTACTCTGCGGGAGTAAGGGAGACCCAGTACTTC.

The J gene is TRBJ1-5, the V gene TRBV19, with 7 bases lining up with TRBD1. Germline V lookup: CDR1 LNHDA, CDR2 SQIVND (reference sequence). The V segment lost 7 bases and the J segment 3 bases; nucleotides outside the gene matches: 6. The CDR3 loop spans 14 amino acids. The CDR3 DNA reads TGTGCCAGTATGGGGACAGACTACAATCAGCCCCAGCATTTT. This gives the protein CASMGTDYNQPQHF. Variable domain in full (rest from reference TRBV19 and TRBJ1-5): DGGITQSPKYLFRKEGQNVTLSCEQNLNHDAMYWYRQDPGQGLRLIYYSQIVNDFQKGDIAEGYSVSREKKESFPLTVTSAQKNPTAFYLCASMGTDYNQPQHFGDGTRLSIL.

This clone showed up just once. The chain recombines TRBV30 with TRBJ2-5, with a weak D call TRBD2 (7 bases). Germline V gives CDR1 GTSNPN, CDR2 SVGIG (reference sequence). Deletions cut 2 bases from V and 1 base from J, with 11 bases between. This CDR3 has 14 amino acids. The CDR3 spells CAWSRGATQETQYF. As DNA, the CDR3 is TGTGCCTGGAGTCGGGGGGCGACCCAAGAGACCCAGTACTTC.

The V call is TRBV5-1, the J call TRBJ2-3; TRBD1 agrees at 7 bases. V lost 2 bases, J lost 8 bases, and 8 bases stayed unmatched. There are 14 residues in the CDR3. Germline V gene data show CDR1 as SGHRS and CDR2 as YFSETQ. CDR3 sequence (DNA): TGCGCCAGCAGCTTCGGACAGGCTCAGGGTACGCAGTATTTT. The encoded protein is CASSFGQAQGTQYF.

The chain combines TRBV9 with TRBJ2-2; 7 bases are a match to TRBD1. V lost 3 bases and J lost 9; bases outside the gene matches: 2. The germline V gene has CDR1 SGDLS and CDR2 YYNGEE. CDR3 length: 12 residues. In DNA, the CDR3 is TGTGCCAGCAGCGGACAGGGACGGGAGCTGTTTTTT. Translated, it gives CASSGQGRELFF. Filled out from reference TRBV9 and TRBJ2-2, the complete variable domain reads DSGVTQTPKHLITATGQRVTLRCSPRSGDLSVYWYQQSLDQGLQFLIQYYNGEERAKGNILERFSAQQFPDLHSELNLSSLELGDSALYFCASSGQGRELFFGEGSRLTVL.

This chain links TRBV5-1 with TRBJ2-5; tentative D call: TRBD1 (6 bases). The V and J ends lost 2 bases and 5 bases respectively, with 19 bases between them. This CDR3 contains 16 residues. Germline-derived CDR1 and CDR2 are SGHRS and YFSETQ. The CDR3 is CASSLQPGHGRETQYF. The CDR3 coding sequence is TGCGCCAGCAGCTTACAACCGGGACACGGAAGGGAGACCCAGTACTTC. Combining the CDR3 with reference TRBV5-1 and TRBJ2-5 gives the whole variable domain KAGVTQTPRYLIKTRGQQVTLSCSPISGHRSVSWYQQTPGQGLQFLFEYFSETQRNKGNFPGRFSGRQFSNSRSEMNVSTLELGDSALYLCASSLQPGHGRETQYFGPGTRLLVL.

V gene TRBV2 combines with J gene TRBJ2-5, with D possibly being TRBD1 or TRBD2 (6 bases each). The CDR3 loop spans 15 amino acids. V lost 0 bases and J lost 4, with 12 bases in between. The germline V gene encodes CDR1 SNHLY and CDR2 FYNNEI. CDR3 nucleotide sequence: TGTGCCAGCAGTGAAGCGTGGGGGGCGGGAGAGACCCAGTACTTC. It codes for CASSEAWGAGETQYF.

The chain couples TRBV29-1 to TRBJ1-1, with D unresolved. The CDR3 covers 13 residues. Germline CDR1 is SQVTM and CDR2 is ANQGSEA. Trimming pared 2 bases from V and 0 bases from J, leaving 7 bases between. For the CDR3, the DNA is TGCAGCGTTGAAAGCCAGATGAACACTGAAGCTTTCTTT. It codes for CSVESQMNTEAFF.

This clone was seen a handful of times. The genes are TRBV5-4 and TRBJ1-1; 7 nucleotides match TRBD1. Germline assignment: CDR1 SGHNT and CDR2 YYREEE (reference sequence). V gave up 4 bases and J gave up 0 bases; unmatched junction bases: 9. This CDR3 spans 16 amino acids. This chain's CDR3 is CASSSRTGGMNTEAFF. The CDR3 DNA follows: TGTGCCAGCAGCAGCCGGACAGGAGGTATGAACACTGAAGCTTTCTTT.

Remarks on this clone: Sequence at one end of the junction differs from germline and may be a read error. This chain's CDR3 is CASSPHEDSQETQYF. The DNA for the CDR3 is TGTGCTAGCAGCCCCCATGAGGACAGCCAAGAGACCCAGTACTTC. The rearrangement links TRBV7-7 to TRBJ2-5, with D possibly TRBD1 on 6 matching bases. This CDR3 region has 15 residues. The V gene's germline CDR1 is SSHAT and CDR2 FNYEAQ (reference sequence).

The CDR3 coding sequence is TGTGCCAGTGGACCACCGGAGACCCAGTACTTC. It yields the protein CASGPPETQYF. The chain uses TRBV19 and TRBJ2-5; no clear D. From germline, CDR1 is LNHDA and CDR2 SQIVND (reference sequence). CDR3 length equals 11 residues. The V end lost 8 bases, the J end lost 5 bases, and 9 bases lay between the germline ends.

CDR3 nucleotide sequence: TGTGCCAGCAGCCGAAGGACAGGGCCCGGGGAGCTGTTTTTT. It specifies CASSRRTGPGELFF. The chain combines TRBV4-2 with TRBJ2-2, with 8 bases lining up with TRBD1. V lost 4 bases to trimming and J lost 6 bases; unmatched junction nucleotides: 4. From germline, CDR1 is LGHNA and CDR2 YNFKEQ. CDR3 length: 14 amino acids.